The present T cell receptor beta chain was sequenced within a study of blood T cell repertoires in COVID-19. Turning to the study itself: Acute-phase and convalescent COVID-19 samples originated in the United States, Italy and Spain.

Original data processing: Estimated nucleated cell counts came from reference gene primer amplification. The repertoire was sequenced with immunoSEQ multiplex PCR; TCRdb's copy has only in-frame clones and lacks some. V and J calls and clone size come straight from that table; D and trimming were deduced from the DNA. The sample lists 200,000 or so clones, roughly 87% occurring once. Trimming left V 3 bases short and J 2 bases short, with 10 bases between. The V gene's germline CDR1 is MDHEN and CDR2 SYDVKM. CDR3 length equals 14 residues. The rearrangement joins TRBV28 to TRBJ1-2; possibly TRBD1 for D (5 bases). The specimen sequenced was peripheral blood. This receptor was obtained from a man in his forties with active or convalescent COVID-19. CDR3 sequence: CASSFGRVNYGYTF. The DNA for the CDR3 is TGTGCCAGCAGTTTCGGCAGGGTGAACTATGGCTACACCTTC.